This entry lists 5 T cell receptor beta chains sequenced from one sample in a study of blood T cell repertoires in COVID-19. Some clones are missing from TCRdb's copy, which holds only in-frame ones; the method was immunoSEQ multiplex PCR. This repertoire shows about 94,000 clones, around nine tenths found once; its top ten account for 4.5% to 5%. The sequenced material came from peripheral blood. The receptors were gathered from an elderly woman with acute or convalescent COVID-19.

V is TRBV7-6 and J is TRBJ1-1; 9 bases are a match to TRBD1. J was trimmed by 3 bases and V by 4 bases; bases with no gene match: 9. Germline V lookup: CDR1 SGHVS, CDR2 FNYEAQ. The CDR3 consists of 16 residues. CDR3 protein: CASSSGQGNRDTEAFF. CDR3 coding DNA: TGTGCCAGCAGCTCGGGACAGGGTAATCGGGACACTGAAGCTTTCTTT.

The rearrangement uses TRBV18 and TRBJ2-1; 7 bases fit TRBD1. Germline V gene sequence: CDR1 KGHSH, CDR2 LQKENI. Trimming took 6 bases from V and 2 from J; bases not matched to a gene: 7. This CDR3 is 15 amino acids long. CDR3 nucleotides: TGTGCCAGCTCCCCTGGACAGGACGCCTACAATGAGCAGTTCTTC. It yields the protein CASSPGQDAYNEQFF.

The chain employs TRBV7-2 and TRBJ2-7; a weak D match, TRBD2 (7 bases). Between the trimmed V and J ends, which lost 4 bases and 0 bases, there was a span of 10 bases. The germline gives CDR1 SGHTA, CDR2 FQGNSA. The CDR3 spans 14 residues. The CDR3 DNA sequence: TGTGCCAGCAGCTCGGGGGGCGACTCCTACGAGCAGTACTTC. Translation: CASSSGGDSYEQYF. The full variable domain, with the rest looked up from reference TRBV7-2 and TRBJ2-7, is GAGVSQSPSNKVTEKGKDVELRCDPISGHTALYWYRQSLGQGLEFLIYFQGNSAPDKSGLPSDRFSAERTGGSVSTLTIQRTQQEDSAVYLCASSSGGDSYEQYFGPGTRLTVT.

This clone has more than one count but fewer than ten. The rearrangement uses TRBV7-9 and TRBJ2-1, with 10 bases fitting TRBD2. V shed 5 bases, J shed 3 bases, and the junction held 4 bases outside the gene matches. Germline CDR1 is SEHNR and CDR2 is FQNEAQ (reference sequence). This CDR3 comprises 15 residues. The CDR3 coding sequence is TGTGCCAGCAGCAGGCTAGCGGGAGACTACAATGAGCAGTTCTTC. Translation gives CASSRLAGDYNEQFF.

V is TRBV10-3 and J is TRBJ1-1; 10 positions match TRBD1. CDR1 ENHRY and CDR2 SYGVKD come from the germline V gene. The junction had 3 bases not matched to a gene; V was cut back by 8 bases and J by 3 bases. The CDR3 has 13 residues. The CDR3 reads CAIQDRGDTEAFF. CDR3 DNA sequence: TGTGCCATCCAGGACAGGGGGGACACTGAAGCTTTCTTT.